A single sample gave rise to the 5 T cell receptor beta chains below, sequenced in a study of T cells in Graves' hyperthyroidism and ophthalmopathy. The TCR beta CDR3 regions underwent amplification using RNA transcripts as the source. First-round RT-PCR of the TCR CDR3 relied on the HTBI primer set. TCRdb re-called the multiplex PCR reads with MiXCR, one entry per CDR3 protein. The sample lists 250,000 or so distinct CDR3 sequences; roughly 15% were seen once. The sequenced sample was blood. The origin of the receptors is a woman aged 45-65 years with Graves' hyperthyroidism that later progressed to Graves' ophthalmopathy.

The chain couples TRBV5-4 to TRBJ2-7; 10 nucleotides match TRBD1. The CDR3 extends over 15 amino acids. V lost 4 bases, J lost 3 bases, and 7 bases stayed unmatched. Germline V lookup: CDR1 SGHNT, CDR2 YYREEE (reference sequence). The CDR3 region is CASSRDRGAFYEQYF. For the CDR3, the DNA is TGTGCCAGCAGCCGGGACAGGGGCGCATTCTACGAGCAGTACTTC.

This clonotype is a singleton in its sample. The V call is TRBV9, the J call TRBJ2-3; TRBD1 might be the D (6 bases). V lost 1 base and J lost 3, with 12 bases in between. Looked up from germline, CDR1 is SGDLS and CDR2 is YYNGEE. The CDR3 extends over 15 amino acids. The DNA of the CDR3 is TGTGCCAGCAGCGTAACCCAGGGGATGACAGATACGCAGTATTTT. Protein sequence: CASSVTQGMTDTQYF. Supplemented by reference TRBV9 and TRBJ2-3, the full variable domain reads DSGVTQTPKHLITATGQRVTLRCSPRSGDLSVYWYQQSLDQGLQFLIQYYNGEERAKGNILERFSAQQFPDLHSELNLSSLELGDSALYFCASSVTQGMTDTQYFGPGTRLTVL.

This clonotype was detected a few times. The chain is built from TRBV18 and TRBJ1-4; 10 bases line up with TRBD1. Per germline, CDR1 KGHSH and CDR2 LQKENI. Trimming at V came to 3 bases and at J to 7 bases, leaving 2 bases not matched to a gene. The CDR3 totals 14 residues. The CDR3 here is CASSPRTGGEKLFF. CDR3 nucleotide sequence: TGTGCCAGCTCACCCCGGACAGGGGGTGAAAAACTGTTTTTT.

This clonotype appeared many times. This chain connects TRBV11-3 to TRBJ2-7; the D gene is possibly TRBD2 (5 bases). Germline CDR1 and CDR2: SGHNT and YENEEA. The CDR3 runs to 12 residues. Trimming pared 5 bases from V and 7 bases from J, leaving 12 bases between. The DNA of the CDR3 is TGTGCCAGCAGCCTCGTCACGGGGGAGCAGTACTTC. Its translation: CASSLVTGEQYF.

CDR3 sequence: CASSLAESNSPLHF. The CDR3 DNA reads TGTGCCAGCAGCTTAGCAGAGTCCAATTCACCCCTCCACTTT. J is TRBJ1-6 and V is TRBV7-6; D is ambiguous. The CDR3 extends over 14 amino acids. Trimming stripped 0 bases from V and 7 bases from J, with 7 bases between. From germline, CDR1 is SGHVS and CDR2 FNYEAQ.